This T cell receptor (beta chain) comes out of a study of PD-1 blockade in classical Hodgkin lymphoma. Only in-frame clones appear in the TCRdb table, and some are missing; sequencing was by immunoSEQ multiplex PCR. The sample holds about 19,000 clones, around 81% seen once. V dropped 3 bases and J dropped 10 bases, with 13 bases sitting between them. The CDR3 sequence is 14 residues long. Per germline, CDR1 MNHEY and CDR2 SMNVEV (reference sequence). The time point was: cycle 4 day 1 (C4D1), after less than 7 weeks of nivolumab. Every single patient, without exception, relapsed after autologous stem cell transplantation, and brentuximab vedotin exposure varied.

Material: peripheral blood mononuclear cells (PBMCs), obtained before the fourth cycle of nivolumab. This sequence originates from a human donor with classical Hodgkin lymphoma. This chain uses TRBV27 with TRBJ1-6; D gene uncertain. The CDR3 protein is CASSLEQYGSPLHF. The DNA for the CDR3 is TGTGCCAGCAGTTTGGAACAGTACGGATCACCCCTCCACTTT.